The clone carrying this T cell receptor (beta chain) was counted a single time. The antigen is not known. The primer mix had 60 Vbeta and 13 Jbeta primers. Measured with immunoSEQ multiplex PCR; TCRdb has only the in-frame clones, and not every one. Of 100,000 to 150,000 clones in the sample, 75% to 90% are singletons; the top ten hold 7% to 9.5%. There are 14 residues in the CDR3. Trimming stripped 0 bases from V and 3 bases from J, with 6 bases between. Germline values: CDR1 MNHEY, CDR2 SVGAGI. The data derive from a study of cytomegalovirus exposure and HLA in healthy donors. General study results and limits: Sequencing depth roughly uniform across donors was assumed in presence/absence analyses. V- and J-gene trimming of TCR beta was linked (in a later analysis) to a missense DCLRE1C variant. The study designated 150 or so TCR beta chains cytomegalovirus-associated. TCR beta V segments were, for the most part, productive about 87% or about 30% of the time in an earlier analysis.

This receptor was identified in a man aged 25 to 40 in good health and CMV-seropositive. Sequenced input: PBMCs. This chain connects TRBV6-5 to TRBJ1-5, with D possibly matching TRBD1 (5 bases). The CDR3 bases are TGTGCCAGCAGTTACTCGACAGACAATCAGCCCCAGCATTTT. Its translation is CASSYSTDNQPQHF.